This entry describes one T cell receptor (beta chain). No antigen is known for it. The sample is drawn from a study of cytomegalovirus exposure and HLA in healthy donors. Overall study results and limits: With later analysis, a missense DCLRE1C variant became linked to TCR beta V- and J-gene trimming. An observed cluster of highly shared sequence variants was recorded as a likely sequencing artifact.

The length of the CDR3 is 18 residues. V trimming: 3 bases; J trimming: 0 bases; junction bases outside the gene matches: 5. Looked up from germline, CDR1 is SGHTA and CDR2 is FQGNSA. Researchers ran the PCR with 60 Vbeta and 13 Jbeta primers. Authors' data handling: Some 10 million of roughly 81 million unique TCR beta chains were shared, per a later count. TCRdb's copy holds only in-frame clones and misses some; the assay was immunoSEQ multiplex PCR. V and J calls and clone size come straight from that table; D and trimming were deduced from the DNA. Of approximately 180,000 clones in the sample, 80% are singletons; the top ten hold 6.5% to 8.5%.

The chain recombines TRBV7-2 with TRBJ2-3; TRBD2 agrees at 14 bases. Sequencing was done on a sample of PBMCs. This TCR derives from a man aged 30-40 years in good health and CMV-seropositive. CDR3 in amino acids: CASSFRLAGGTSTDTQYF. The CDR3, as DNA: TGTGCCAGCAGCTTCAGACTAGCGGGGGGGACTAGCACAGATACGCAGTATTTT. Full variable domain (rest looked up from reference TRBV7-2 and TRBJ2-3): GAGVSQSPSNKVTEKGKDVELRCDPISGHTALYWYRQSLGQGLEFLIYFQGNSAPDKSGLPSDRFSAERTGGSVSTLTIQRTQQEDSAVYLCASSFRLAGGTSTDTQYFGPGTRLTVL.